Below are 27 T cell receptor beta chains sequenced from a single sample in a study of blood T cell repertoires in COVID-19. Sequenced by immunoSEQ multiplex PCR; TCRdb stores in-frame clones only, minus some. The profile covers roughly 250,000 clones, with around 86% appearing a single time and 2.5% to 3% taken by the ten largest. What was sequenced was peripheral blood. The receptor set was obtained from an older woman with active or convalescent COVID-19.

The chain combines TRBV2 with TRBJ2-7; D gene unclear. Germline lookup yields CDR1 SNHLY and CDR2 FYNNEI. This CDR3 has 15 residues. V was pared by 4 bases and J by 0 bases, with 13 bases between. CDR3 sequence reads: CASSVRQSLSYEQYF. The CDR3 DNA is TGTGCCAGCAGTGTGCGGCAGAGCCTCTCCTACGAGCAGTACTTC.

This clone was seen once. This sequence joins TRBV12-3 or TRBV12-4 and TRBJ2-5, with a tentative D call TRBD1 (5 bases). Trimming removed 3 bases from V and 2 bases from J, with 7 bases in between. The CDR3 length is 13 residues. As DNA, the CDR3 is TGTGCCAGCAGTTTCCGACAGCAAGAGACCCAGTACTTC. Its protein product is CASSFRQQETQYF.

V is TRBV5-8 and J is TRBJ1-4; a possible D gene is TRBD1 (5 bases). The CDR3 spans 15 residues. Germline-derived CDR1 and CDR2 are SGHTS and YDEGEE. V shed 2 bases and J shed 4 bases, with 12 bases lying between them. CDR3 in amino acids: CASSFGAGSNEKLFF. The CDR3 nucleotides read TGTGCCAGCAGCTTCGGGGCCGGGAGTAATGAAAAACTGTTTTTT. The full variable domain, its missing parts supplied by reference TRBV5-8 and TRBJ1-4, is EAGVTQSPTHLIKTRGQQATLRCSPISGHTSVYWYQQALGLGLQFLLWYDEGEERNRGNFPPRFSGRQFPNYSSELNVNALELEDSALYLCASSFGAGSNEKLFFGSGTQLSVL.

As DNA, the CDR3 is TGCGCCAGCAGCTCGGATACAGGGGGCAATCAGCCCCAGCATTTT. Residues: CASSSDTGGNQPQHF. V is TRBV5-1 and J is TRBJ1-5; 7 positions match TRBD1. V trimming: 3 bases; J trimming: 2 bases; junction bases outside the gene matches: 5. Germline V gene lookup returns CDR1 SGHRS and CDR2 YFSETQ. The CDR3 is 15 residues long.

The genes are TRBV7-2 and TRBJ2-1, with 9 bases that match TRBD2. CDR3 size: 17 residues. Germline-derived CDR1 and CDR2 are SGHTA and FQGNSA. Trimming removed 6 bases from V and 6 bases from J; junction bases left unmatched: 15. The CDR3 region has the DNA TGTGCCAGCAGTAGGGGCCAAGCGGGGGGCCTACGCAATGAGCAGTTCTTC. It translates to CASSRGQAGGLRNEQFF.

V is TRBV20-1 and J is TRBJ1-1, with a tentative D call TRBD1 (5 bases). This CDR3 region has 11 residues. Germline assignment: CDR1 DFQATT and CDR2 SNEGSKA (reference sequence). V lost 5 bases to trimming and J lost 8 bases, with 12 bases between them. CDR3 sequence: CSAEKYREAFF. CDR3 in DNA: TGCAGTGCTGAAAAATACAGGGAAGCTTTCTTT.

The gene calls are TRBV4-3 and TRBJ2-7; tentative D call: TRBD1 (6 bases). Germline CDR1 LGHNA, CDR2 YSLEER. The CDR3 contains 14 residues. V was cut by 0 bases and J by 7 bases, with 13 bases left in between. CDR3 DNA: TGCGCCAGCAGCCAAGATACAGGGACAAGGGAGCAGTACTTC. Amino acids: CASSQDTGTREQYF.

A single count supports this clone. The CDR3 DNA follows: TGTGCCACCAGCAGATCAGGTTCGGGCCGGGGTGAAAAACTGTTTTTT. This codes for CATSRSGSGRGEKLFF. This chain uses TRBV15 with TRBJ1-4, with D unclear. Germline-derived CDR1 and CDR2 are LNHNV and YYDKDF (reference sequence). The CDR3 contains 16 residues. The germline V and J ends were trimmed by 2 bases and 7 bases, with 17 bases remaining between them.

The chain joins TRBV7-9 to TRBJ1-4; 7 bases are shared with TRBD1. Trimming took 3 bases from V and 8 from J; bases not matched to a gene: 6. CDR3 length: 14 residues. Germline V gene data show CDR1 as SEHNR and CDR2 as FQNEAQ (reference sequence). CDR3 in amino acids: CASSFWGQREKLFF. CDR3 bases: TGTGCCAGCAGCTTTTGGGGACAGAGGGAAAAACTGTTTTTT.

CDR3 nucleotide sequence: TGTGCCTGGAGGGGACAGCTCTCTGGGGCCAACGTCCTGACTTTC. The encoded protein is CAWRGQLSGANVLTF. The chain recombines TRBV30 with TRBJ2-6, with 7 bases identical to TRBD1. The CDR3 runs to 15 residues. Germline V lookup: CDR1 GTSNPN, CDR2 SVGIG (reference sequence). With 3 bases clipped from V and 0 bases from J, the junction kept 2 bases outside the gene matches.

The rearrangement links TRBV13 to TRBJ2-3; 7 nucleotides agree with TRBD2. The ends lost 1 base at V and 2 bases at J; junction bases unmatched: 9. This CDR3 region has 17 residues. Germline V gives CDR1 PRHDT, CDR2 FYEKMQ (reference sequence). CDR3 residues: CASSLDDRLAYTDTQYF. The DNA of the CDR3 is TGTGCCAGCAGCTTAGACGACCGACTAGCCTACACAGATACGCAGTATTTT.

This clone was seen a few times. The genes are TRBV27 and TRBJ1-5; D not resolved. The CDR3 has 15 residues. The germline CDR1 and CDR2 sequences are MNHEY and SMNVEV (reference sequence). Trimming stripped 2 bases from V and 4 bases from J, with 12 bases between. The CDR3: CASSLALGGNQPQHF. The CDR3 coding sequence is TGTGCCAGCAGTTTAGCCCTCGGCGGGAATCAGCCCCAGCATTTT.

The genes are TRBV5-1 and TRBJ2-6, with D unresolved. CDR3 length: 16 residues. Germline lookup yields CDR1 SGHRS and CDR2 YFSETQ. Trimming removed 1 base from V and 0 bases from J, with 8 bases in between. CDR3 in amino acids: CASSLMPGSGANVLTF. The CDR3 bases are TGCGCCAGCAGCTTGATGCCCGGCTCTGGGGCCAACGTCCTGACTTTC. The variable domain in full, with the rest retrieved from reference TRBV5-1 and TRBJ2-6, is KAGVTQTPRYLIKTRGQQVTLSCSPISGHRSVSWYQQTPGQGLQFLFEYFSETQRNKGNFPGRFSGRQFSNSRSEMNVSTLELGDSALYLCASSLMPGSGANVLTFGAGSRLTVL.

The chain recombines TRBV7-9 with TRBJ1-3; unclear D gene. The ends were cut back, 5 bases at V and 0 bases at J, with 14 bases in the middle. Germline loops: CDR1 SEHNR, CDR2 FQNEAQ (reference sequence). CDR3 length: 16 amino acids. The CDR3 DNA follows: TGTGCCAGCAGCCTCATGGGCATGTCCTCTGGAAACACCATATATTTT. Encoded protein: CASSLMGMSSGNTIYF.

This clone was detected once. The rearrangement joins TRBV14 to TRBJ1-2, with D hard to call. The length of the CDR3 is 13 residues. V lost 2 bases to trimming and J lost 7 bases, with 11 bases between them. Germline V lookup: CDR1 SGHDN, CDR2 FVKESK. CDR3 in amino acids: CASSQYQEVGYTF. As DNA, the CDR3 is TGTGCCAGCAGCCAATATCAGGAAGTTGGCTACACCTTC.

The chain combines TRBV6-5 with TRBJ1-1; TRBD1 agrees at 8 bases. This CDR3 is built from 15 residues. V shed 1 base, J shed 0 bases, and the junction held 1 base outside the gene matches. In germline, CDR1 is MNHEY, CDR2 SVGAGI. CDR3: CASSYWTGMNTEAFF. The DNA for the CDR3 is TGTGCCAGCAGTTACTGGACAGGGATGAACACTGAAGCTTTCTTT.

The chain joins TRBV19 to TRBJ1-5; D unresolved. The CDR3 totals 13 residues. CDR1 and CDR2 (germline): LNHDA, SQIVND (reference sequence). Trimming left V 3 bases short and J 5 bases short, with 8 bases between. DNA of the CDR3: TGTGCCAGTAGTATCAGTCGGGATCAGCCCCAGCATTTT. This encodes CASSISRDQPQHF.

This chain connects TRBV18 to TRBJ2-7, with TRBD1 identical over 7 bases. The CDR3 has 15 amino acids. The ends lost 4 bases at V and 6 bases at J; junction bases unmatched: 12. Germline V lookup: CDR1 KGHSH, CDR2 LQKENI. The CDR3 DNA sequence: TGTGCCAGCTCACTGGGACAGACCCCTACGGCCGAGCAGTACTTC. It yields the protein CASSLGQTPTAEQYF.

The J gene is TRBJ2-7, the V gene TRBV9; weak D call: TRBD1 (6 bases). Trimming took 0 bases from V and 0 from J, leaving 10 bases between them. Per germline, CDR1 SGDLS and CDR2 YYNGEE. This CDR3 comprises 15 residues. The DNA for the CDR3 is TGTGCCAGCAGCGTAGGGTGGGGGCTCTCCTACGAGCAGTACTTC. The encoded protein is CASSVGWGLSYEQYF.

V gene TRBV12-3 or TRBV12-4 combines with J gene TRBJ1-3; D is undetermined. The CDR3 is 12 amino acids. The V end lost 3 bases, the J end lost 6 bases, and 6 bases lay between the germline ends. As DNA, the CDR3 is TGTGCCAGCAGTTTCGGGGAAAACACCATATATTTT. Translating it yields CASSFGENTIYF.

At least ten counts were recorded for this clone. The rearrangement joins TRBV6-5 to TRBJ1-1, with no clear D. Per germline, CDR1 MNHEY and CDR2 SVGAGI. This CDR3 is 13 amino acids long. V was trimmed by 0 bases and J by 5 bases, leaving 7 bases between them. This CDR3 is CASSYSVRTEAFF. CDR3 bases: TGTGCCAGCAGTTACTCGGTTCGGACTGAAGCTTTCTTT.

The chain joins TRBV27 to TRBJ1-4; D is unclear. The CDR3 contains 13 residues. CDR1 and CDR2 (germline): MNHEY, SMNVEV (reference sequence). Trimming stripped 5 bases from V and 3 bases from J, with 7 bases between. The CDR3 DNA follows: TGTGCCAGCAGTCGGACTTCTAATGAAAAACTGTTTTTT. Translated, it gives CASSRTSNEKLFF.

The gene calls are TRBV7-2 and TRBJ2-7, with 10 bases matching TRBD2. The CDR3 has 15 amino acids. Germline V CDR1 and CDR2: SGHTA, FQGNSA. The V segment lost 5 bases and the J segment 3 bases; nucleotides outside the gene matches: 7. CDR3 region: CASSPFASGGYEQYF. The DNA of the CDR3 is TGTGCCAGCAGCCCGTTCGCTAGCGGGGGCTACGAGCAGTACTTC.

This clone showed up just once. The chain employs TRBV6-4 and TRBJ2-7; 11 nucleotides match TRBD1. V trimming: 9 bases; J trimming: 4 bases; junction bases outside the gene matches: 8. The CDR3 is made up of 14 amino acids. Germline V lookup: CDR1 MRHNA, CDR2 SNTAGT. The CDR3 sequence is CASQGGTGGYEQYF. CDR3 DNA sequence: TGTGCCAGTCAGGGGGGGACAGGGGGATACGAGCAGTACTTC.

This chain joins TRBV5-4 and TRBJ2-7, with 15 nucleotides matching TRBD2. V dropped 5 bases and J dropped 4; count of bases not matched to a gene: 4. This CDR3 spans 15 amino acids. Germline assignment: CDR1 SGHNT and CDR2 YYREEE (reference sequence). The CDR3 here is CASRPGTSGRYEQYF. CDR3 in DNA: TGTGCCAGCAGACCCGGGACTAGCGGGAGGTACGAGCAGTACTTC.

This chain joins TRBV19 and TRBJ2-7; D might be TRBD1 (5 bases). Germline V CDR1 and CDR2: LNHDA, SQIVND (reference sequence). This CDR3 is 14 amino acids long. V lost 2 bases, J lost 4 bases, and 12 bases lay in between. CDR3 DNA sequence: TGTGCCAGTAGTATAACGGCAGGGTTATACGAGCAGTACTTC. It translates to CASSITAGLYEQYF.

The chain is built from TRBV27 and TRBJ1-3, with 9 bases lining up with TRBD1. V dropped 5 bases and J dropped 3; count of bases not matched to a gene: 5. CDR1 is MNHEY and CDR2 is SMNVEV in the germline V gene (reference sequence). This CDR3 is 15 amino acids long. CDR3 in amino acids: CASSGDRVSGNTIYF. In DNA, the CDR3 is TGTGCCAGCAGTGGGGACAGGGTTAGTGGAAACACCATATATTTT.